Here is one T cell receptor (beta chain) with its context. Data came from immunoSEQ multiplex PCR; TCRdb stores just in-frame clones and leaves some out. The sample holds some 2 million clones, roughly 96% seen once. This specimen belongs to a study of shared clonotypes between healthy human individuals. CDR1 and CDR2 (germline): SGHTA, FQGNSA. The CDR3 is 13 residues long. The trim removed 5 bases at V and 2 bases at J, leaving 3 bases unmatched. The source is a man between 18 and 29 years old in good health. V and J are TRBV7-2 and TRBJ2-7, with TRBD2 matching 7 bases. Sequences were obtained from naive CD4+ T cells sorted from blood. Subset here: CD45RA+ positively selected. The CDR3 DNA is TGTGCCAGCAGCCCTAGCGGAACCTACGAGCAGTACTTC. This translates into CASSPSGTYEQYF.